The 27 T cell receptor beta chains below come from one sample, sequenced in a study of CXCR3-negative and CXCR3-positive naive CD8 T cells (dated by TCRdb to about 2019). The full study reports these points: Compared with CXCR3-negative naive cells, CXCR3-positive naive cells had TRB CDR3s with higher hydrophobicity (lower Kidera factor 4), lower energy, and higher strength and volume indices.

These TCRs' antigens remain unknown. The sequencer listed for this sample is NextSeq 550. The Human TCR Profiling Kit (MiLaboratory) was used to prepare UMI-labeled 5' RACE TRB cDNA libraries. After reprocessing by TCRdb, each CDR3 protein sequence is one entry, and no DNA is given. The table for this sample lists about 150,000 distinct CDR3 sequences. Less than 0.55% of the sample is held by the ten biggest clonotypes. The sequenced material came from naive CXCR3+ CD8+ T cells from blood. This specimen's cell subset or site label, interpreted: CD45RO-CCR7+CD27+CD95- naive CD8+ T cells expressing CXCR3 (TNR3+). Receptors were obtained from a human donor in good health. Some clones in this sample may be carry-over from other donors' samples.

J is TRBJ2-5 and V is TRBV6-5. Germline assignment: CDR1 MNHEY and CDR2 SVGAGI. This CDR3 comprises 16 residues. The CDR3 sequence: CASSYSYQTQKETQYF.

The rearrangement links TRBV7-9 to TRBJ2-1; TCRdb calls TRBD1, which cannot be checked without DNA. The CDR3 covers 15 residues. Germline CDR1 is SEHNR and CDR2 is FQNEAQ (reference sequence). CDR3 loop: CASSHRQGPYNEQFF.

The chain uses TRBV13 and TRBJ2-7. Germline CDR1 is PRHDT and CDR2 is FYEKMQ (reference sequence). The CDR3 spans 14 residues. Here the CDR3 reads CASSSSGNSYEQYF.

The chain combines TRBV19 with TRBJ1-1; no DNA is available, so the TRBD1 call from TCRdb remains unchecked. The CDR3 has 17 amino acids. Germline CDR1 reads LNHDA; CDR2 reads SQIVND (reference sequence). The CDR3 reads CASWDRGSFGMNTEAFF.

The chain links TRBV28 to TRBJ2-2. The CDR3 consists of 11 residues. From germline, CDR1 is MDHEN and CDR2 SYDVKM. CDR3 amino acids: CASQGAVELFF.

This rearrangement joins TRBV7-3 to TRBJ2-7; TCRdb designates TRBD1, a call that cannot be tested without DNA. This CDR3 contains 16 residues. Looked up from germline, CDR1 is SGHTA and CDR2 is FQGTGA. The CDR3 spells CASSLRGQDWVYEQYF.

The CDR3 here is CASSSSGQLYEQYF. The chain combines TRBV5-1 with TRBJ2-7; TCRdb proposes TRBD1, but this gene call is untestable without DNA. This CDR3 has 14 residues. Looked up from germline, CDR1 is SGHRS and CDR2 is YFSETQ.

CDR3 sequence reads: CAWSEESGQGAYGYTF. The rearrangement links TRBV30 to TRBJ1-2; TCRdb gives TRBD1 as the D gene, but with no DNA this cannot be confirmed. This CDR3 is built from 16 residues. The germline CDR1 and CDR2 sequences are GTSNPN and SVGIG (reference sequence).

This chain joins TRBV5-1 and TRBJ2-1; the D call of TRBD2 rests on TCRdb alone, since no DNA is present to check it. Germline-derived CDR1 and CDR2 are SGHRS and YFSETQ. This CDR3 has 18 amino acids. The CDR3: CASSLFSGGRKSYNEQFF.

V is TRBV7-8 and J is TRBJ1-1. In germline, CDR1 is SGHVS, CDR2 FQNEAQ. The CDR3 length is 15 residues. CDR3 amino acids: CASSLAYTVATEAFF.

The chain has TRBV7-3 and TRBJ2-1; the D call of TRBD2 rests on TCRdb alone, since no DNA is present to check it. Germline values: CDR1 SGHTA, CDR2 FQGTGA. The CDR3 sequence is 16 residues long. CDR3 protein: CASSEGASGGLDEQFF.

The V call is TRBV4-1, the J call TRBJ2-2. CDR3 size: 15 residues. Looked up from germline, CDR1 is MGHRA and CDR2 is YSYEKL. CDR3 sequence reads: CASSQQLPNTGELFF.

The rearrangement joins TRBV3-1 to TRBJ2-5. This CDR3 is built from 15 residues. In germline, CDR1 is LGHDT, CDR2 YNNKEL (reference sequence). The CDR3 here is CASSPSYTDQETQYF.

The gene calls are TRBV28 and TRBJ2-7; lacking DNA, the TRBD2 call made by TCRdb goes unchecked. Germline V gene data show CDR1 as MDHEN and CDR2 as SYDVKM. CDR3 size: 17 residues. CDR3 amino acids: CASSLPSGEGPSYEQYF.

The chain joins TRBV29-1 to TRBJ2-1. The CDR3 is 14 residues long. Germline CDR1 SQVTM, CDR2 ANQGSEA. The CDR3 is CSAPDPNVYNEQFF.

V gene TRBV21-1 combines with J gene TRBJ2-1; TCRdb calls TRBD2, which cannot be checked without DNA. TRBV21-1 counts as a pseudogene. This CDR3 contains 14 residues. CDR3 region: CATGGSRSYNEQFF.

The chain's CDR3 is CASRGAGFYNEQFF. V usage is TRBV5-1 and J usage is TRBJ2-1; TCRdb's assignment of TRBD2 cannot be checked, as there is no DNA. The CDR3 runs to 14 residues. Germline V gene data show CDR1 as SGHRS and CDR2 as YFSETQ.

The CDR3 is CASSEGGEQFF. This sequence joins TRBV2 and TRBJ2-1. CDR1 and CDR2 from the germline V gene are SNHLY and FYNNEI. The CDR3 sequence is 11 residues long. The complete variable domain, with remaining parts taken from reference TRBV2 and TRBJ2-1, reads EPEVTQTPSHQVTQMGQEVILRCVPISNHLYFYWYRQILGQKVEFLVSFYNNEISEKSEIFDDQFSVERPDGSNFTLKIRSTKLEDSAMYFCASSEGGEQFFGPGTRLTVL.

The chain couples TRBV7-9 to TRBJ2-7; as DNA is missing, the TRBD1 call by TCRdb cannot be tested. The germline V gene has CDR1 SEHNR and CDR2 FQNEAQ (reference sequence). The CDR3 has 18 amino acids. The CDR3 spells CASSLADGTGVRSYEQYF.

The rearrangement joins TRBV29-1 to TRBJ2-5; TCRdb's D call, TRBD1, is unchecked because there is no DNA. The germline V gene encodes CDR1 SQVTM and CDR2 ANQGSEA. The CDR3 runs 12 residues. The chain's CDR3 is CSVTGAEGAQYF.

The rearrangement uses TRBV18 and TRBJ2-1; checking the TCRdb D call of TRBD2 is not possible without DNA. The CDR3 is 15 amino acids. Germline V gene lookup returns CDR1 KGHSH and CDR2 LQKENI. CDR3 protein: CASSPKSGSYNEQFF.

The chain recombines TRBV13 with TRBJ2-2; with no DNA, the TCRdb D assignment of TRBD1 cannot be verified. Germline CDR1 PRHDT, CDR2 FYEKMQ (reference sequence). CDR3 length: 16 residues. CDR3 region: CVSSTWTGRTTGELFF.

The CDR3 is CASSKKRGVEIYNEQFF. The chain recombines TRBV21-1 with TRBJ2-1; TCRdb calls TRBD2, which cannot be checked without DNA. TRBV21-1 is flagged as a pseudogene. The CDR3 is 17 amino acids.

CDR3: CASSQGGPQPQHF. The chain employs TRBV4-1 and TRBJ1-5. CDR3 length equals 13 residues. Germline V gene data show CDR1 as MGHRA and CDR2 as YSYEKL.

The chain is built from TRBV7-9 and TRBJ2-3. CDR1 and CDR2 from the germline V gene are SEHNR and FQNEAQ (reference sequence). This CDR3 has 16 residues. Here the CDR3 reads CASSFLTAARTDTQYF.

The rearrangement uses TRBV5-1 and TRBJ2-7; TCRdb's assignment of TRBD1 cannot be checked, as there is no DNA. The germline gives CDR1 SGHRS, CDR2 YFSETQ. The CDR3 consists of 15 residues. CDR3 residues: CASRAGQGSPYEQYF.

The chain carries TRBV29-1 and TRBJ2-5; there is no DNA to check the TCRdb D call of TRBD1. This CDR3 spans 14 amino acids. Germline CDR1 is SQVTM and CDR2 is ANQGSEA. This chain's CDR3 is CSVDPDRYQETQYF. The full variable domain, with the rest looked up from reference TRBV29-1 and TRBJ2-5, is SAVISQKPSRDICQRGTSLTIQCQVDSQVTMMFWYRQQPGQSLTLIATANQGSEATYESGFVIDKFPISRPNLTFSTLTVSNMSPEDSSIYLCSVDPDRYQETQYFGPGTRLLVL.